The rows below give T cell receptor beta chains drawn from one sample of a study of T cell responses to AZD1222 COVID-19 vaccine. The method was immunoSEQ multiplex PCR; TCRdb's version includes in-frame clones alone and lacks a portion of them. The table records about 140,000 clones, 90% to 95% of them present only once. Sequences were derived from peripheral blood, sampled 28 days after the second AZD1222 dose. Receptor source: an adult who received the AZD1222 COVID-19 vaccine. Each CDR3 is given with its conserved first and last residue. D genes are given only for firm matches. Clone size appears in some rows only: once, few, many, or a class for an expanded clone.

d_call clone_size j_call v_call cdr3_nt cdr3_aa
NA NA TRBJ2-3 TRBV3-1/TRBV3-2 TGTGCCAGCAGCCTTTGGGACGGCTCCCCTTCTAGCACAGATACGCAGTATTTT CASSLWDGSPSSTDTQYF
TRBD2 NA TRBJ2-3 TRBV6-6 TGTGCCAGCAGCCCAAGACCGGGACTAGCGGGACGAATTGGGGGGGATACGCAGTATTTT CASSPRPGLAGRIGGDTQYF
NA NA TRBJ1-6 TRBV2 TGTGCCAGCAGTGAAAATCGTGTGGAGAATTCACCCCTCCACTTT CASSENRVENSPLHF
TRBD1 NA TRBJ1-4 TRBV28 TGTGCCAGCAGCCCAGGGGGCAGGACTAATGAAAAACTGTTTTTT CASSPGGRTNEKLFF
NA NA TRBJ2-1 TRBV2 TGTGCCAGCAGTGAAGTCACCGATGAGCAGTTCTTC CASSEVTDEQFF
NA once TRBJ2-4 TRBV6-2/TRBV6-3 TGTGCCAGCAGTTTCAGGGATTATGCCAAAAACATTCAGTACTTC CASSFRDYAKNIQYF
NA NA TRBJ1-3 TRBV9 TGTGCCAGCAGCGATCCCAATAAGGGTCCAAACACCATATATTTT CASSDPNKGPNTIYF
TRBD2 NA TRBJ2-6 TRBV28 TGTGCCAGCAGCTTAGCGGGACCTATCGTTGGGGCCAACGTCCTGACTTTC CASSLAGPIVGANVLTF
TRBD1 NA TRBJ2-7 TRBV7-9 TGTGCCAGCAGCACCTTCCGGGACAGGGGTGATCGGGGGAGCTGGGAGCAGTACTTC CASSTFRDRGDRGSWEQYF
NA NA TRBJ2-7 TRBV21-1 TGTGCCAGCAGCAAAGATTACGGGGACCACGAGCAGTACTTC CASSKDYGDHEQYF
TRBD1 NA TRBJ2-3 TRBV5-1 TGCGCCAGCAGCTCACGGCCCCGGACAGGAGGCACAGATACGCAGTATTTT CASSSRPRTGGTDTQYF
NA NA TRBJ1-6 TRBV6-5 NA CASSPGFGAGSPLHF
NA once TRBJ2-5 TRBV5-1 TGCGCCAGCAGCGCTTTGGGACTCCAAGAGACCCAGTACTTC CASSALGLQETQYF
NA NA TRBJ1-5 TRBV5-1 TGCGCCAGCAGCCCTCAGGGGAGGGGACAGCCCCAGCATTTT CASSPQGRGQPQHF
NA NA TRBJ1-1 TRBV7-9 TGTGCCAGCAGCCCAGGGAATGCAAGAAACACTGAAGCTTTCTTT CASSPGNARNTEAFF
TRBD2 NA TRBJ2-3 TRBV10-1 TGCGCCAGCAGTGCGATAGCGGGCCCGCGGGCAGATACGCAGTATTTT CASSAIAGPRADTQYF
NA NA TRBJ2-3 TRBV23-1 TGCGCCAGCAGGGGGCACACAGATACGCAGTATTTT CASRGHTDTQYF
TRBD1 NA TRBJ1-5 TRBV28 TGTGCCAGCAGTTCCCAACAGGGGGGGAAGGTCGTGTCCCAGCATTTT CASSSQQGGKVVSQHF
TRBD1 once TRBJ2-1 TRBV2 TGTGCCAGCAGAGGGACAGAACGGGAGTTCTTC CASRGTEREFF
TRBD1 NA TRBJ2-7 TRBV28 TGTGCCAGCGCCGAAGGAGGCAGGGGGCACTACGAGCAGTACTTC CASAEGGRGHYEQYF
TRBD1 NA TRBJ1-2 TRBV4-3 TGCGCCAGCAGCCAAGGACAGGGGGCAGAAGGCTACACCTTC CASSQGQGAEGYTF
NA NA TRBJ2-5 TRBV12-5 TGTGCTAGTGGTTCGATAAAACTAGGGCACCAAGAGACCCAGTACTTC CASGSIKLGHQETQYF
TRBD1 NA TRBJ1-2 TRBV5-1 TGCGCCAGCAGCTTGGGCCCCATCGGGACAGCACATGGCTACACCTTC CASSLGPIGTAHGYTF
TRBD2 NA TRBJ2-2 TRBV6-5 TGTGCCAGTGGACTAGCGGGGAGGCAGGAGCTGTTTTTT CASGLAGRQELFF
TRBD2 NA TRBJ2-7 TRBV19 TGTGCCAGTAGTATCTCGACTAGCGGGAGCTACGAGCAGTACTTC CASSISTSGSYEQYF
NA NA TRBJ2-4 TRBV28 TGTGCCAGCAGTTTAGCCGGGACAAGTCCCAAAAACATTCAGTACTTC CASSLAGTSPKNIQYF
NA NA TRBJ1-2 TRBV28 TGTGCCAGCACCGGGAAGGGCTATGGCTACACCTTC CASTGKGYGYTF
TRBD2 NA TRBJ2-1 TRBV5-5 TGTGCCAGCAGCTTGTGGCTAGCGGGCTCCGGACTTTACAATGAGCAGTTCTTC CASSLWLAGSGLYNEQFF
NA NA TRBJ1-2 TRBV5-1 TGCGCCAGCAGGAGGGACGGAGCTAACTATGGCTACACCTTC CASRRDGANYGYTF
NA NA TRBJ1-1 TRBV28 TGTGCCAGCAGTTTCGGGGGGGTGGGTAACACTGAAGCTTTCTTT CASSFGGVGNTEAFF
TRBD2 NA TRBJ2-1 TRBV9 TGTGCCAGCAGCGCGGCAGGAGCGGGAGGGGCCTACAATGAGCAGTTCTTC CASSAAGAGGAYNEQFF
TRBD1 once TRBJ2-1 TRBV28 TGTGCCAGCAGTCCACCCGGGACAGAGTGGGAGCAGTTCTTC CASSPPGTEWEQFF
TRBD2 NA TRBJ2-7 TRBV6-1 TGTGCCAGCAGTGAAGCCGGACTAGCGGAATCCTACGAGCAGTACTTC CASSEAGLAESYEQYF
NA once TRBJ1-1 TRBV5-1 TGCGCCAGCAGCTCGACAGCGAACACTGAAGCTTTCTTT CASSSTANTEAFF
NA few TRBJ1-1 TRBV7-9 TGTGCCAGCAGCTTAGCGCCGGCCTTTCAAGGGGACACTGAAGCTTTCTTT CASSLAPAFQGDTEAFF
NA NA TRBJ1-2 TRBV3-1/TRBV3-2 TGTGCCAGCAGCCCCGGGATCCAATATGGCTACACCTTC CASSPGIQYGYTF
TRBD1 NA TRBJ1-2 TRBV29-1 TGCAGCGACCGACAGGGGCCTCAGGGCTATGGCTACACCTTC CSDRQGPQGYGYTF
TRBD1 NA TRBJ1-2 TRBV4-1 TGCGCCAGCAGCCAAGCTCCAGGGGGGTATGGCTACACCTTC CASSQAPGGYGYTF
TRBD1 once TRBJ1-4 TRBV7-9 TGTGCCAGCAGCCAGACAGGGGTGGGCGAAAAACTGTTTTTT CASSQTGVGEKLFF
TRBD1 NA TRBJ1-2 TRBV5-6 TGTGCCAGCAGCTTGGGCGTTGGACAGGGTGCCTATGGCTACACCTTC CASSLGVGQGAYGYTF
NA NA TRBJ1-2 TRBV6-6 TGTGCCAGCAGTAGACCCACCTCGACTGAAAACTATGGCTACACCTTC CASSRPTSTENYGYTF
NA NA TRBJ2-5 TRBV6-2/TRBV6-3 TGTGCCAGCAGTTACGGACAAGAGACCCAGTACTTC CASSYGQETQYF
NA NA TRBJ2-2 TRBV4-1 TGCGCCAGCCGGCCCGTTGGGACGGGCACCGGGGAGCTGTTTTTT CASRPVGTGTGELFF
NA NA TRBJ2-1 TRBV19 TGTGCCAGTAGTATCACTGGGACGAACGATGAGCAGTTCTTC CASSITGTNDEQFF
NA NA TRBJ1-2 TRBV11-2 TGTGCCAGCAGCCTCACCAGTGGGGGGAACTATGGCTACACCTTC CASSLTSGGNYGYTF
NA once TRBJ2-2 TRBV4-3 TGCGCCAGCAGCCGAGGGACGACCCCCGACACCGGGGAGCTGTTTTTT CASSRGTTPDTGELFF
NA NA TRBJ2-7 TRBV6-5 TGTGCCGGCCGCGCGGCGGCCTCCTACGAGCAGTACTTC CAGRAAASYEQYF
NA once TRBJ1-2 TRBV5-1 TGCGCCAGCAGCTTGGCCAACAGGGTCCTTGGCTACACCTTC CASSLANRVLGYTF